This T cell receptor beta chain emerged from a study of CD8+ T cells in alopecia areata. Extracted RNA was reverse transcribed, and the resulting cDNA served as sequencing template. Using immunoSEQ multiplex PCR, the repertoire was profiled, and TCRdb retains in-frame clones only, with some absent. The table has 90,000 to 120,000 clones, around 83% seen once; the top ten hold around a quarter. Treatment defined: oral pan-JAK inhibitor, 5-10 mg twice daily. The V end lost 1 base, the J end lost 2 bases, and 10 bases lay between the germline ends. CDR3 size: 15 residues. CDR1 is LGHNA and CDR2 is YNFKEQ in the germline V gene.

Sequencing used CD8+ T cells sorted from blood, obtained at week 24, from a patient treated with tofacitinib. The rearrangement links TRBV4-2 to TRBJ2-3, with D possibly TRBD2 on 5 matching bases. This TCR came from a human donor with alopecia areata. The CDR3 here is CASSQARASTDTQYF. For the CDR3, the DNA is TGTGCCAGCAGCCAAGCGCGGGCGTCCACAGATACGCAGTATTTT.